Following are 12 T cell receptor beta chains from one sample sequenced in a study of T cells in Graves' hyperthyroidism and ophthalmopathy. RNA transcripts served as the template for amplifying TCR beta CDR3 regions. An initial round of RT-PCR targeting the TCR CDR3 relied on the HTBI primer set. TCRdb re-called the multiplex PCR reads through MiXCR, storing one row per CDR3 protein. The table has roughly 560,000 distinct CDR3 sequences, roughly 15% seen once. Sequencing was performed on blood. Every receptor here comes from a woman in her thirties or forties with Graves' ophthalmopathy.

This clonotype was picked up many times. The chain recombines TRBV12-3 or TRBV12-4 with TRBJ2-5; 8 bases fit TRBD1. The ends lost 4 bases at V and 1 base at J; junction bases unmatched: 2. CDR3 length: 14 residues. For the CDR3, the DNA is TGTGCCAGCAGTTGGACAGGGCTCCAAGAGACCCAGTACTTC. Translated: CASSWTGLQETQYF.

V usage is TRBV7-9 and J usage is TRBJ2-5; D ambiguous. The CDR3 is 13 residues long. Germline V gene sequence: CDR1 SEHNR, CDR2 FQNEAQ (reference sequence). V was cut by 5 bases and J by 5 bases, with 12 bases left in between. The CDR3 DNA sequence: TGTGCCAGCAGCCGAGGACGTCCGGAGACCCAGTACTTC. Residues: CASSRGRPETQYF.

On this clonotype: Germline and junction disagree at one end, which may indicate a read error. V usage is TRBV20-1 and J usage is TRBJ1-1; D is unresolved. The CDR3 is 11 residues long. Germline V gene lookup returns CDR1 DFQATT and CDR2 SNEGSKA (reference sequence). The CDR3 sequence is CSARGEGSTSF. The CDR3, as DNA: TGCAGTGCTAGAGGGGAGGGTTCAACTTCCTTT.

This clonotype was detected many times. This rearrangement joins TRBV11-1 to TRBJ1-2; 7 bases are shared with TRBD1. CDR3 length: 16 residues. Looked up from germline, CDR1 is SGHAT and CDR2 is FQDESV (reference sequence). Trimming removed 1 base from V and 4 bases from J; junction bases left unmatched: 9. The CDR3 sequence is CASSLERQGGVYGYTF. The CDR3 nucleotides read TGTGCCAGCAGCTTAGAGAGGCAGGGGGGCGTCTATGGCTACACCTTC.

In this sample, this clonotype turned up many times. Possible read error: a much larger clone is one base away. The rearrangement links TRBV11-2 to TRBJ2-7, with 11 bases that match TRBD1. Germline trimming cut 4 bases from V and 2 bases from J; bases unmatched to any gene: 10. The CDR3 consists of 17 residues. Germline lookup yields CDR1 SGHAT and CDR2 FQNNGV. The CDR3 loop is CASSSGGQGVLTYEQYF. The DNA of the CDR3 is TGTGCCAGCAGCTCAGGGGGACAGGGGGTCCTGACCTACGAGCAGTACTTC.

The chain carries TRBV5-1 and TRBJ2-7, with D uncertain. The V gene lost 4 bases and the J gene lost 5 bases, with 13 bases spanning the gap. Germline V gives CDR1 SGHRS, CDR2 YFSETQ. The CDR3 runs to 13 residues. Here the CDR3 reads CASSRPGFNEQYF. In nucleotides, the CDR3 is TGCGCCAGCAGCCGGCCAGGCTTTAACGAGCAGTACTTC.

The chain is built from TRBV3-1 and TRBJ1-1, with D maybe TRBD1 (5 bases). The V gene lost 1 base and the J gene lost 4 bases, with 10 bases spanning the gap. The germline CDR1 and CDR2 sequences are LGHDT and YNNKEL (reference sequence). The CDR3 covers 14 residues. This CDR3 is CASSQGSGTTEAFF. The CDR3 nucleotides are TGTGCCAGCAGCCAAGGGTCTGGGACCACTGAAGCTTTCTTT. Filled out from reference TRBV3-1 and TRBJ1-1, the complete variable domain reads DTAVSQTPKYLVTQMGNDKSIKCEQNLGHDTMYWYKQDSKKFLKIMFSYNNKELIINETVPNRFSPKSPDKAHLNLHINSLELGDSAVYFCASSQGSGTTEAFFGQGTRLTVV.

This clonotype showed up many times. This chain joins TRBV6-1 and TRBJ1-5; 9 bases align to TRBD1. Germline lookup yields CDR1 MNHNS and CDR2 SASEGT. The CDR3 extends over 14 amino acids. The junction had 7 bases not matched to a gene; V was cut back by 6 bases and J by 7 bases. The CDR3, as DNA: TGTGCCAGCAGGGATACAGGGGGCGAGCAGCCCCAGCATTTT. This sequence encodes CASRDTGGEQPQHF.

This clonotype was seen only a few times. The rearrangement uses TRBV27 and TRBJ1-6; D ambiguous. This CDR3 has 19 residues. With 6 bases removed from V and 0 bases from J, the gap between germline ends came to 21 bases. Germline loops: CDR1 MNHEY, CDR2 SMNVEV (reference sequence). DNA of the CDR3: TGTGCCAGCAGCCGAAAACCGGGCCACGAGAGCTCCTATAATTCACCCCTCCACTTT. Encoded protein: CASSRKPGHESSYNSPLHF.

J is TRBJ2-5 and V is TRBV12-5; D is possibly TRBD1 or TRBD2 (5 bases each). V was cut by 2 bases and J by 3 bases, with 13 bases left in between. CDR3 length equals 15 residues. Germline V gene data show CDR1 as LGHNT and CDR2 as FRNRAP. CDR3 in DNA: TGTGCTAGTGGTTTGTCCCGGGACCCCGAAGAGACCCAGTACTTC. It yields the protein CASGLSRDPEETQYF.

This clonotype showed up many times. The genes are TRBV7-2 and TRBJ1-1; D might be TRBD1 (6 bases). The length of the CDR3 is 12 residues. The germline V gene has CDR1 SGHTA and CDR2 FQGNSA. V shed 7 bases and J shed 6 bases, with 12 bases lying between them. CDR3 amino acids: CASTQGYPEAFF. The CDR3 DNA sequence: TGTGCCAGCACACAGGGTTATCCTGAAGCTTTCTTT.

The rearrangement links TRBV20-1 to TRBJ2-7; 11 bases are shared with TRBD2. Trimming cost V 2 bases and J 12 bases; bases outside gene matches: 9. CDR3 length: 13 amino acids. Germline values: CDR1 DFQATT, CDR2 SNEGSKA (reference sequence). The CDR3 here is CSARLAGGDRLYF. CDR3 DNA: TGCAGTGCTAGACTAGCGGGAGGCGACCGATTGTACTTC.